Detailed here is one TCR beta chain. What it recognizes is unknown. The record originates from a study of blood T cells in healthy people across ages. Per sample, no less than 5 micrograms of total RNA were extracted. Primers used in a second PCR of roughly 6 to 12 cycles were a sample-barcoded 5' primer and a J-beta primer mix. TCRdb reprocessed the 5' RACE reads via MiXCR and lists one record per CDR3 protein. The sample shows about 1.1 million distinct CDR3 sequences, around two fifths of them seen only once. Study results and caveats: PBMCs were not sorted, which prevented a conclusive comparison of naive versus antigen-experienced cells.

Trimming stripped 0 bases from V and 7 bases from J, with 9 bases between. CDR1 and CDR2 from the germline V gene are DFQATT and SNEGSKA (reference sequence). This CDR3 region has 12 residues. The chain has TRBV20-1 and TRBJ1-2, with no clear D. Source material: blood. The TCR comes from a man younger than 35 in good health. CDR3 amino acids: CSARDQQTGYTF. The CDR3 DNA reads TGCAGTGCTAGAGATCAACAGACTGGCTACACCTTC.